A selection of T cell receptor beta chains follows, all from one sample in a study of blood T cell repertoires in COVID-19. The data were produced by immunoSEQ multiplex PCR, yet TCRdb's version contains in-frame clones alone and is incomplete. The sample has 160,000 or so clones; around 91% are singletons. The sample was peripheral blood. The receptors originated from a middle-aged woman with acute or convalescent COVID-19. Each CDR3 is given with its conserved first and last residue. A D gene is named only where the DNA matches it firmly. Size values are once, few and many counts, or a class for expanded clones, and some rows have none.

D: -
V: TRBV30
size: -
J: TRBJ1-6
length: 11
DNA: TGTGCCTGGAGTGCGGGTTCACCCCTCCACTTT
CDR3: CAWSAGSPLHF

D: TRBD2
V: TRBV6-6
size: -
J: TRBJ2-7
length: 15
DNA: TGTGCCAGCAGTCGGAGCGGGGGGGAGTCCTACGAGCAGTACTTC
CDR3: CASSRSGGESYEQYF

D: TRBD2
V: TRBV5-1
size: -
J: TRBJ2-3
length: 17
DNA: TGCGCCAGCAGCTTGTTGACTAGCGGGGGGGCATCGGATACGCAGTATTTT
CDR3: CASSLLTSGGASDTQYF

D: TRBD1
V: TRBV5-1
size: -
J: TRBJ2-7
length: 13
DNA: TGCGCCAGCAGCTGGGGACAGACCTACGAGCAGTACTTC
CDR3: CASSWGQTYEQYF

D: TRBD1
V: TRBV9
size: once
J: TRBJ1-6
length: 15
DNA: TGTGCCAGCAGGGGGGACAGGACTAATAATTCACCCCTCCACTTT
CDR3: CASRGDRTNNSPLHF

D: -
V: TRBV24-1
size: -
J: TRBJ2-3
length: 14
DNA: TGTGCCACCAGTTCCCCCCTTGGCACAGATACGCAGTATTTT
CDR3: CATSSPLGTDTQYF

D: -
V: TRBV7-8
size: -
J: TRBJ1-5
length: 16
DNA: TGTGCCAGCAGCTTAGCGGGGGGGGCTAGCAATCAGCCCCAGCATTTT
CDR3: CASSLAGGASNQPQHF

D: TRBD2
V: TRBV6-5
size: -
J: TRBJ2-1
length: 15
DNA: TGTGCCAGCAGACAGACTAGCGGGGGGGCCGACGAGCAGTTCTTC
CDR3: CASRQTSGGADEQFF

D: -
V: TRBV9
size: -
J: TRBJ1-1
length: 15
DNA: TGTGCCAGCAGCGTAGATTCAGGGGTATACACTGAAGCTTTCTTT
CDR3: CASSVDSGVYTEAFF

D: -
V: TRBV4-1
size: -
J: TRBJ2-7
length: 15
DNA: TGCGCCAGCAGCCAGGTGGAACAGGGCCTCCACGAGCAGTACTTC
CDR3: CASSQVEQGLHEQYF

D: TRBD1
V: TRBV6-5
size: -
J: TRBJ1-1
length: 13
DNA: TGTGCCAGCAGTCGGGACAGGAACACTGAAGCTTTCTTT
CDR3: CASSRDRNTEAFF

D: TRBD1
V: TRBV10-3
size: -
J: TRBJ1-6
length: 15
DNA: TGTGCCATCAGTGAGAGGAGGACAGGGCGTTCACCCCTCCACTTT
CDR3: CAISERRTGRSPLHF

D: TRBD2
V: TRBV5-4
size: -
J: TRBJ2-7
length: 15
DNA: TGTGCCAGCAGCTTGGCGGGACTAGACCCCTACGAGCAGTACTTC
CDR3: CASSLAGLDPYEQYF

D: TRBD2
V: TRBV9
size: few
J: TRBJ2-3
length: 16
DNA: TGTGCCAGCAGCGTGGGACTAGCGGGGCGCACAGATACGCAGTATTTT
CDR3: CASSVGLAGRTDTQYF

D: -
V: TRBV5-1
size: -
J: TRBJ2-1
length: 15
DNA: TGCGCCAGCAGTGGGGCAGGGGAATACATCGGTGAGCAGTTCTTC
CDR3: CASSGAGEYIGEQFF

D: TRBD1
V: TRBV5-6
size: -
J: TRBJ2-2
length: 17
DNA: TGTGCCAGCAGCTTGGCCTTCCGAAGGGGGCGCGTCGGGGAGCTGTTTTTT
CDR3: CASSLAFRRGRVGELFF

D: -
V: TRBV7-2
size: -
J: TRBJ1-1
length: 15
DNA: TGTGCCAGCAGCCCGAGACGGACAGCCGACACTGAAGCTTTCTTT
CDR3: CASSPRRTADTEAFF

D: -
V: TRBV25-1
size: -
J: TRBJ2-7
length: 12
DNA: TGTGCCAGCAGTGAATTAGGAGGGGAAGAGTACTTC
CDR3: CASSELGGEEYF

D: -
V: TRBV5-6
size: -
J: TRBJ2-3
length: 16
DNA: TGTGCCAGCAGCTTGGACTTCTTCTCTGGCACAGATACGCAGTATTTT
CDR3: CASSLDFFSGTDTQYF

D: -
V: TRBV19
size: -
J: TRBJ2-3
length: 15
DNA: TGTGCCAGTAGTACCGGAGTAATTAGCACAGATACGCAGTATTTT
CDR3: CASSTGVISTDTQYF

D: -
V: TRBV7-6
size: few
J: TRBJ2-1
length: 17
DNA: TGTGCCAGCAGCCCCACCATCACAGTAAGCTCCTACAATGAGCAGTTCTTC
CDR3: CASSPTITVSSYNEQFF

D: TRBD2
V: TRBV25-1
size: -
J: TRBJ2-2
length: 16
DNA: TGTGCCAGCAGTGACGGTGGTAGCGGGGGGGCCGGGGAGCTGTTTTTT
CDR3: CASSDGGSGGAGELFF

D: -
V: TRBV30
size: -
J: TRBJ1-3
length: 13
DNA: TGTGCCTGGAGGCACAGCTCTGGAAACACCATATATTTT
CDR3: CAWRHSSGNTIYF

D: -
V: TRBV10-3
size: -
J: TRBJ1-6
length: 13
DNA: TGTGCCATCGGTCCCAGGTCGGATTCACCCCTCCACTTT
CDR3: CAIGPRSDSPLHF

D: TRBD2
V: TRBV11-2
size: -
J: TRBJ2-3
length: 16
DNA: TGTGCCAGCAGCCCCGGGGCTAGCGGGAGCACAGATACGCAGTATTTT
CDR3: CASSPGASGSTDTQYF

D: TRBD1
V: TRBV19
size: -
J: TRBJ2-3
length: 15
DNA: TGTGCCAGTAGTATCCAGGGGGCAGGAACAGATACGCAGTATTTT
CDR3: CASSIQGAGTDTQYF

D: -
V: TRBV20-1
size: once
J: TRBJ2-5
length: 16
DNA: TGCAGTGCTAGTCCCAGCAGGGATTGGGTACAAGAGACCCAGTACTTC
CDR3: CSASPSRDWVQETQYF

D: -
V: TRBV28
size: -
J: TRBJ2-7
length: 12
DNA: TGTGCCAGCAGTTTATTTAGCTACGAGCAGTACTTC
CDR3: CASSLFSYEQYF

D: TRBD1
V: TRBV5-6
size: -
J: TRBJ2-5
length: 15
DNA: TGTGCCAGCAAATCTGGGACAGATACCCAAGAGACCCAGTACTTC
CDR3: CASKSGTDTQETQYF

D: TRBD2
V: TRBV6-4
size: -
J: TRBJ2-3
length: 15
DNA: TGTGCCAGCAGTGTAGGACTAGCGGGATTTGATACGCAGTATTTT
CDR3: CASSVGLAGFDTQYF

D: -
V: TRBV5-1
size: -
J: TRBJ1-2
length: 12
DNA: TGCGCCAGCAGCTTGGACACAGGTGGCTACACCTTC
CDR3: CASSLDTGGYTF

D: TRBD1
V: TRBV5-8
size: -
J: TRBJ1-2
length: 16
DNA: TGTGCCAGCAGCCTTGCCGGGACAGGGGATTTCTATGGCTACACCTTC
CDR3: CASSLAGTGDFYGYTF

D: -
V: TRBV19
size: -
J: TRBJ1-4
length: 16
DNA: TGTGCCAGTAACGTCGACAGGAGCTCAACTAATGAAAAACTGTTTTTT
CDR3: CASNVDRSSTNEKLFF

D: -
V: TRBV2
size: -
J: TRBJ1-2
length: 15
DNA: TGTGCCAGCAGTATAGAGGGACACGCCATCTATGGCTACACCTTC
CDR3: CASSIEGHAIYGYTF

D: -
V: TRBV3-1/TRBV3-2
size: -
J: TRBJ2-7
length: 15
DNA: TGTGCCAGCAGCCAAGTCGGAGGGAATTTGGGCGAGCAGTACTTC
CDR3: CASSQVGGNLGEQYF

D: TRBD2
V: TRBV6-1
size: -
J: TRBJ2-7
length: 15
DNA: TGTGCCAGCAGTGATTTAGCGGGAGGGCCGGGCGAGCAGTACTTC
CDR3: CASSDLAGGPGEQYF

D: TRBD2
V: TRBV6-5
size: -
J: TRBJ2-7
length: 15
DNA: TGTGCCAGCAGCCCGGGACTAGCGGAAGCCTACGAGCAGTACTTC
CDR3: CASSPGLAEAYEQYF

D: TRBD1
V: TRBV6-6
size: few
J: TRBJ1-5
length: 17
DNA: TGTGCCAGCAGTCAACCCGAAACAGGGGGAGTAGGGAAGCCCCAGCATTTT
CDR3: CASSQPETGGVGKPQHF

D: TRBD1
V: TRBV27
size: -
J: TRBJ1-1
length: 16
DNA: TGTGCCAGCAGTTGGGGACAGGGGTTTCTGGGGACTGAAGCTTTCTTT
CDR3: CASSWGQGFLGTEAFF

D: -
V: TRBV9
size: -
J: TRBJ2-7
length: 12
DNA: TGTGCCAGCAGCACGACTAGTCGCGAGCAGTACTTC
CDR3: CASSTTSREQYF

D: -
V: TRBV19
size: -
J: TRBJ2-3
length: 13
DNA: TGTGCCACCTCCCCTAGGCGCACAGATACGCAGTATTTT
CDR3: CATSPRRTDTQYF

D: -
V: TRBV5-4
size: -
J: TRBJ1-1
length: 16
DNA: TGTGCCAGCAGCCCCGATGGACAGCGACTGAACACTGAAGCTTTCTTT
CDR3: CASSPDGQRLNTEAFF

D: -
V: TRBV25-1
size: -
J: TRBJ1-6
length: 15
DNA: TGTGCCAGCAGTGAGCAGGGGCCGGGGAATTCACCCCTCCACTTT
CDR3: CASSEQGPGNSPLHF

D: -
V: TRBV5-8
size: -
J: TRBJ2-5
length: 15
DNA: TGTGCCAGCAGCTTAGCAGGGGATTCGGGAGAGACCCAGTACTTC
CDR3: CASSLAGDSGETQYF

D: TRBD2
V: TRBV27
size: -
J: TRBJ2-1
length: 16
DNA: TGTGCCAGCAGTTTTCTAGCGGGAGGGCCATGGAATGAGCAGTTCTTC
CDR3: CASSFLAGGPWNEQFF

D: TRBD2
V: TRBV25-1
size: -
J: TRBJ2-1
length: 16
DNA: TGTGCCAGCAGTGAATTGAGCGGGAGCTCCTACAATGAGCAGTTCTTC
CDR3: CASSELSGSSYNEQFF

D: TRBD1
V: TRBV10-2
size: -
J: TRBJ2-4
length: 13
DNA: TGCGCCAGCGAACCGGGACAGGGAAACATTCAGTACTTC
CDR3: CASEPGQGNIQYF

D: TRBD1
V: TRBV19
size: -
J: TRBJ1-3
length: 15
DNA: TGTGCCAGTAGTCTTTCAGGGGGCACTGGAAACACCATATATTTT
CDR3: CASSLSGGTGNTIYF

D: TRBD2
V: TRBV7-9
size: -
J: TRBJ2-3
length: 15
DNA: TGTGCCAGCAGCTTCTCAGCGGGGGGCACAGATACGCAGTATTTT
CDR3: CASSFSAGGTDTQYF